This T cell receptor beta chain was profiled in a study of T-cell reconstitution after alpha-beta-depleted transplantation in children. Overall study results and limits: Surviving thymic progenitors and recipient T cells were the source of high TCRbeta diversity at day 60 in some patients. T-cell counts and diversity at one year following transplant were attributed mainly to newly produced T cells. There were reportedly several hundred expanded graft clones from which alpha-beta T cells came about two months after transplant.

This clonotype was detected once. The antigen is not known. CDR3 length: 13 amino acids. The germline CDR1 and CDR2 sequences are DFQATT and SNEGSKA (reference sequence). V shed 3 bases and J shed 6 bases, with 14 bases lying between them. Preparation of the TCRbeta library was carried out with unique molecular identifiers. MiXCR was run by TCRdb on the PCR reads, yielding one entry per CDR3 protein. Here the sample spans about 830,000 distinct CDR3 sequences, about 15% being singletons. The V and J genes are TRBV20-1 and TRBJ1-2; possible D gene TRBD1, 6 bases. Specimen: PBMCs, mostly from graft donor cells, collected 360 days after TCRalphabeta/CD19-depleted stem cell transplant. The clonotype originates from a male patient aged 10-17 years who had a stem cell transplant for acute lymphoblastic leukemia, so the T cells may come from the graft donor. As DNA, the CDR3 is TGCAGTGCTAGGGGGGCAGCCCAGGATGGCTACACCTTC. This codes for CSARGAAQDGYTF.